These 13 T cell receptor beta chains originate from one sample sequenced in a study of breast tumors, draining lymph nodes, adjacent tissues. Axillary draining lymph nodes of breast cancer patients supplied the node samples. One entry per CDR3 protein, called by TCRdb with MiXCR from the multiplex PCR reads. The data show under 250,000 distinct CDR3 sequences, 32% seen once. The sample was axillary lymph node tissue. The origin of the receptors is a female donor with breast cancer. Some clones in this sample may be carry-over from other donors' samples.

This clonotype was seen at least ten times. The chain links TRBV2 to TRBJ2-7; D remains ambiguous. The CDR3 consists of 12 residues. Trimming pared 1 base from V and 3 bases from J, leaving 4 bases between. Germline CDR1 reads SNHLY; CDR2 reads FYNNEI. The CDR3 here is CASSEVSYEQYF. The CDR3 nucleotides are TGTGCCAGCAGTGAAGTCAGCTACGAGCAGTACTTC.

The sample holds many counts of this clonotype. The chain carries TRBV7-9 and TRBJ2-2, with TRBD2 matching 7 bases. This CDR3 contains 14 residues. Germline-derived CDR1 and CDR2 are SEHNR and FQNEAQ (reference sequence). Trimming cost V 2 bases and J 8 bases; bases outside gene matches: 5. The CDR3 DNA reads as TGTGCCAGCAGCTTAAGGGGACTAAGAGGGGAGCTGTTTTTT. Translated: CASSLRGLRGELFF.

This clonotype was found many times. The chain is built from TRBV5-6 and TRBJ2-3; 12 positions match TRBD2. V trimming: 5 bases; J trimming: 7 bases; junction bases outside the gene matches: 17. The CDR3 spans 18 residues. Germline CDR1 SGHDT, CDR2 YYEEEE. Here the CDR3 reads CASSLPPGLAGLTNTQYF. The CDR3 DNA follows: TGTGCCAGCAGTTTACCTCCGGGACTAGCGGGTCTCACGAATACGCAGTATTTT.

This clonotype was counted many times. This chain connects TRBV7-2 to TRBJ2-6; maybe TRBD1 (6 bases). CDR1 and CDR2 (germline): SGHTA, FQGNSA. The CDR3 spans 16 residues. Trimming cost V 1 base and J 2 bases, with 9 bases left between them. The CDR3 DNA is TGTGCCAGCAGCTTAGACAGGGCGACTGGGGCCAACGTCCTGACTTTC. It yields the protein CASSLDRATGANVLTF.

In this sample, this clonotype turned up many times. The V and J genes are TRBV20-1 and TRBJ2-6; no firm D call. CDR3 length: 14 residues. The germline CDR1 and CDR2 sequences are DFQATT and SNEGSKA (reference sequence). The ends were cut back, 1 base at V and 0 bases at J, with 4 bases in the middle. For the CDR3, the DNA is TGCAGTGCTAGAGTCTCCTCTGGGGCCAACGTCCTGACTTTC. Protein: CSARVSSGANVLTF.

This clonotype was recorded many times. The chain couples TRBV6-5 to TRBJ2-3, with 8 bases lining up with TRBD2. V gave up 6 bases and J gave up 0 bases; unmatched junction bases: 5. Germline V gives CDR1 MNHEY, CDR2 SVGAGI. CDR3 length: 15 amino acids. This CDR3 is CASSESGSSTDTQYF. In DNA, the CDR3 is TGTGCCAGCAGCGAAAGCGGGAGCAGCACAGATACGCAGTATTTT.

This sequence joins TRBV6-1 and TRBJ2-2; D remains ambiguous. The CDR3 is 15 residues long. Trimming left V 2 bases short and J 2 bases short, with 9 bases between. The germline V gene encodes CDR1 MNHNS and CDR2 SASEGT. The CDR3 DNA reads TGTGCCAGCAGTGAAAACCAGATTAACACCGGGGAGCTGTTTTTT. Protein sequence: CASSENQINTGELFF.

At least ten counts were recorded for this clonotype. V is TRBV14 and J is TRBJ1-2; 8 positions agree with TRBD1. The CDR3 spans 14 residues. Germline V gene lookup returns CDR1 SGHDN and CDR2 FVKESK. With 3 bases clipped from V and 8 bases from J, the junction kept 8 bases outside the gene matches. DNA of the CDR3: TGTGCCAGCAGCCATCCGGGGGGGACAGGAGGCTACACCTTC. Its translation: CASSHPGGTGGYTF.

This clonotype was seen ten or more times. The rearrangement links TRBV10-3 to TRBJ2-1, with 10 bases identical to TRBD2. CDR1 is ENHRY, CDR2 SYGVKD, per germline. V gave up 5 bases and J gave up 0 bases; unmatched junction bases: 1. The CDR3 is 15 residues long. The CDR3 protein is CAISRLAGSYNEQFF. The DNA for the CDR3 is TGTGCCATCAGTCGACTAGCGGGCTCCTACAATGAGCAGTTCTTC.

This clonotype has a count of ten or more. The chain couples TRBV5-1 to TRBJ2-1; the D is unclear. Germline CDR1 and CDR2: SGHRS and YFSETQ. With 0 bases removed from V and 7 bases from J, the gap between germline ends came to 11 bases. The CDR3 contains 14 residues. CDR3 in amino acids: CASSLGVAHNEQFF. In DNA form, the CDR3 reads TGCGCCAGCAGCTTGGGGGTAGCACATAATGAGCAGTTCTTC. The entire variable domain, with the rest obtained from reference TRBV5-1 and TRBJ2-1, is as follows: KAGVTQTPRYLIKTRGQQVTLSCSPISGHRSVSWYQQTPGQGLQFLFEYFSETQRNKGNFPGRFSGRQFSNSRSEMNVSTLELGDSALYLCASSLGVAHNEQFFGPGTRLTVL.

This clonotype appeared many times. CDR3 sequence reads: CAISESKDRGSGNTIYF. Written as DNA, the CDR3 is TGTGCCATCAGTGAGTCAAAGGACAGGGGCTCTGGAAACACCATATATTTT. J is TRBJ1-3 and V is TRBV10-3; TRBD1 matches 9 bases. The CDR3 covers 17 residues. V gave up 0 bases and J gave up 0 bases; unmatched junction bases: 3. Germline V lookup: CDR1 ENHRY, CDR2 SYGVKD.

In its sample, this clonotype was seen many times. The chain carries TRBV4-2 and TRBJ2-5; D is perhaps TRBD1 (5 bases). Germline values: CDR1 LGHNA, CDR2 YNFKEQ. The V end lost 4 bases, the J end lost 6 bases, and 15 bases lay between the germline ends. The CDR3 runs to 14 residues. For the CDR3, the DNA is TGTGCCAGCAGCCCCCGGATAGGGGCGAAGACCCAGTACTTC. This gives the protein CASSPRIGAKTQYF.

This clonotype was seen many times. The V gene is TRBV20-1, the J gene TRBJ2-7; perhaps TRBD2 as D (5 bases). Germline V gene lookup returns CDR1 DFQATT and CDR2 SNEGSKA (reference sequence). The ends were cut back, 4 bases at V and 4 bases at J, with 11 bases in the middle. There are 12 residues in the CDR3. As DNA, the CDR3 is TGCAGTGCTAAGGCTAGCTCTTACGAGCAGTACTTC. Protein product: CSAKASSYEQYF.